The 14 T cell receptor beta chains below come from one sample, sequenced in a study of identical twins. A single record per CDR3 protein comes from TCRdb applying MiXCR to the 5' RACE reads. The sample lists roughly 720,000 distinct CDR3 sequences, around a sixth occurring once. These same records also appear under a second study, on T cells expressing NK-cell markers.

Sequencing was performed on PBMCs. These receptors were obtained from a woman between 18 and 29 years old in good health.

The J gene is TRBJ1-1, the V gene TRBV6-1; unclear D gene. V was shortened by 5 bases and J by 5 bases, with 12 bases between the two germline ends. The germline gives CDR1 MNHNS, CDR2 SASEGT. This CDR3 contains 13 residues. CDR3 DNA: TGTGCCAGCAGTAGGGTCCGAGGGACTGAAGCTTTCTTT. Encoded protein: CASSRVRGTEAFF.

The chain employs TRBV4-1 and TRBJ2-4; D may be TRBD1 (5 bases). Trimming stripped 0 bases from V and 10 bases from J, with 25 bases between. Germline CDR1 reads MGHRA; CDR2 reads YSYEKL. The CDR3 length is 18 residues. The CDR3 is CASSQEQRRGIPSGIQYF. CDR3 nucleotide sequence: TGCGCCAGCAGCCAAGAGCAACGAAGGGGCATACCCTCGGGTATTCAGTACTTC.

This clonotype was seen ten or more times. This chain uses TRBV5-5 with TRBJ2-7; D unresolved. This CDR3 contains 16 residues. V shed 0 bases and J shed 5 bases, with 18 bases lying between them. Per the germline V gene, CDR1 is SGHKS and CDR2 is YYEKEE (reference sequence). Written as DNA, the CDR3 is TGTGCCAGCAGCTTGGTTGGTTTAGCCCTAAGGGACGAGCAGTACTTC. This sequence encodes CASSLVGLALRDEQYF.

The rearrangement joins TRBV6-1 to TRBJ1-2; TRBD1 aligns across 9 bases. Losses at the gene ends were 7 bases for V and 8 bases for J; bases not matched to a gene: 11. Per germline, CDR1 MNHNS and CDR2 SASEGT. CDR3 length: 14 amino acids. The CDR3: CASNLPQGAKGYTF. CDR3 coding DNA: TGTGCCAGCAACCTACCACAGGGGGCGAAGGGCTACACCTTC.

This clonotype was counted only a few times. The rearrangement links TRBV27 to TRBJ2-3, with 10 bases aligning to TRBD2. V trimming: 5 bases; J trimming: 10 bases; junction bases outside the gene matches: 3. Germline CDR1 reads MNHEY; CDR2 reads SMNVEV (reference sequence). The CDR3 is 12 residues long. This CDR3 reads CASSALAGAQYF. In DNA form, the CDR3 reads TGTGCCAGCAGTGCTCTAGCGGGAGCGCAGTATTTT.

This clonotype was observed a handful of times. This sequence joins TRBV6-2 or TRBV6-3 and TRBJ2-7; TRBD2 matches at 9 bases. Germline CDR1 MNHEY, CDR2 SVGEGT. CDR3 length equals 17 residues. V dropped 6 bases and J dropped 6; count of bases not matched to a gene: 18. The CDR3 coding sequence is TGTGCCAGCAGCGATATAGCGGGAGTTACGGCAAGTTCCGAGCAGTACTTC. It translates to CASSDIAGVTASSEQYF.

The chain combines TRBV5-1 with TRBJ2-7, with TRBD1 matching 11 bases. Germline V gene lookup returns CDR1 SGHRS and CDR2 YFSETQ. This CDR3 comprises 15 residues. J was trimmed by 5 bases and V by 4 bases; bases with no gene match: 8. The CDR3 DNA is TGCGCCAGCAGCAGGGGGACAGGGGGAGCCCACGAGCAGTACTTC. It specifies CASSRGTGGAHEQYF.

The chain combines TRBV7-9 with TRBJ2-1; 7 bases are a match to TRBD2. This CDR3 has 12 amino acids. Trimming took 5 bases from V and 15 from J; bases not matched to a gene: 10. Germline V gene sequence: CDR1 SEHNR, CDR2 FQNEAQ (reference sequence). CDR3 region: CASSPLSGEGFF. DNA of the CDR3: TGTGCCAGCAGCCCTTTAAGCGGGGAAGGGTTCTTC.

The chain links TRBV11-1 to TRBJ1-2, with unresolved D. V shed 3 bases and J shed 5 bases, with 28 bases lying between them. Germline V gives CDR1 SGHAT, CDR2 FQDESV (reference sequence). The CDR3 covers 19 residues. CDR3 protein: CASSFYPPKIDLITYGYTF. The CDR3 DNA is TGTGCCAGCAGCTTTTACCCACCAAAAATAGACCTGATCACTTATGGCTACACCTTC.

The CDR3 region is CASSQDLPTSLNTEAFF. The CDR3 DNA reads TGTGCCAGCAGCCAAGATCTCCCCACAAGTTTGAACACTGAAGCTTTCTTT. The genes are TRBV3-1 and TRBJ1-1; the D is unclear. V was pared by 0 bases and J by 0 bases, with 14 bases between. From germline, CDR1 is LGHDT and CDR2 YNNKEL (reference sequence). CDR3 length equals 17 residues.

The chain employs TRBV7-8 and TRBJ2-7; D tentatively fits TRBD1 or TRBD2 (5 bases each). Germline lookup yields CDR1 SGHVS and CDR2 FQNEAQ. Deletions cut 5 bases from V and 1 base from J, with 12 bases between. CDR3 length: 14 amino acids. This CDR3 is CASSIRDPSYEQYF. The CDR3 DNA reads as TGTGCCAGCAGCATCCGGGACCCATCCTACGAGCAGTACTTC.

CDR3: CASSLLREGTDTQYF. CDR3 bases: TGTGCCAGCAGCCTGCTGAGGGAGGGAACAGATACGCAGTATTTT. The chain couples TRBV7-9 to TRBJ2-3; 7 bases map to TRBD2. The CDR3 consists of 15 residues. Germline values: CDR1 SEHNR, CDR2 FQNEAQ (reference sequence). Losses at the gene ends were 5 bases for V and 3 bases for J; bases not matched to a gene: 8.

The chain joins TRBV12-5 to TRBJ1-1; D not resolved. Germline CDR1 reads LGHNT; CDR2 reads FRNRAP. The CDR3 spans 12 residues. V was cut by 0 bases and J by 8 bases, with 7 bases left in between. CDR3 DNA sequence: TGTGCTAGTGGTTTGGTAGCGGGCGAAGCTTTCTTT. It translates to CASGLVAGEAFF.

This clonotype was picked up a small number of times. The V gene is TRBV29-1, the J gene TRBJ1-4, with D possibly being TRBD1 (6 bases). The germline CDR1 and CDR2 sequences are SQVTM and ANQGSEA. The CDR3 has 15 residues. With 1 base removed from V and 3 bases from J, the gap between germline ends came to 12 bases. Written as DNA, the CDR3 is TGCAGCGTTGAAGGTCTAGGGGGGGCTAATGAAAAACTGTTTTTT. This sequence encodes CSVEGLGGANEKLFF.